This T cell receptor (beta chain) was identified during a study of blood T cell repertoires in COVID-19 (dated by TCRdb to the early 2020s). Broadly, across the study: Samples covering the acute and convalescent phases of COVID-19 were provided by collaborators in the United States, Italy and Spain. The material from the prospective study consisted of cDNA or gDNA derived from T cells, B-cell-depleted T cells, or PBMCs. Deeply sampled blood TCRbeta repertoires from subjects exposed to, actively infected with, or recovered from COVID-19 were included in the dataset. The repertoires were released in a freely available public database intended as a resource for research on the immune response to SARS-CoV-2. Samples came from the ongoing ImmuneRACE study (first 160 participants) plus 1,254 subjects from 6 global collaborators. Nearly every sample came with metadata listing a de-identified subject ID, COVID-19 status, age in years and sex. HLA class I and class II types, where available, came from metadata supplied by the sample provider rather than from assay-based typing. Overall study results and their limits: Clinical and demographic metadata were provided uncurated, with the amount varying by source and participant.

Remarks on this clone: Its binding antigen is unknown. No base qualities exist here, and no much larger clone lies one base off it.

The collaborating institutions used their own protocols to collect whole blood in K2EDTA tubes. Collaborator samples were shipped for TCRbeta analysis as frozen whole blood, isolated PBMCs, or DNA extracted from either sample type. The germline V gene supplies CDR1 SGHDT and CDR2 YYEEEE. The junction shows trimming of 1 base on V and 3 bases on J, plus 2 bases between the germline ends. The cysteine opens and the phenylalanine closes a CDR3 of 11 amino acids. Solely the CDR3 DNA is kept, with 33 bases framed from the first base. TCRbeta CDR3 regions were amplified from genomic DNA by means of the immunoSEQ Assay, a bias-controlled multiplex PCR. The paper's data handling went like this. The number of nucleated cells in each sample was estimated from the amplification of reference gene primers within the assay. To quantify the absolute abundance of each unique TCRbeta CDR3 rearrangement, sequence reads were collapsed and filtered. Productive Simpson clonality was computed per sample as the square root of Simpson's diversity index over productive rearrangements. TCRdb obtained this table from immuneACCESS and retained in-frame rearrangements with V and J assigned. These tables miss some clones; where compared with another copy, unresolved V genes account for less than half of the shortfall, and the remainder is unexplained. That table gives V, J and clone size, and the DNA gave D and trimming. Within this sample are a few hundred thousand clones, with roughly 85% of them counted one time only. Just over 7% of the sample is taken by the ten largest.

The rearranged chain carries TRBV5-6 and TRBJ2-7, with the identity of the D gene unclear. This TCR derives from a human donor in a cohort sampled during active COVID-19. The sequenced sample consisted of peripheral blood. The sequenced DNA is TGTGCCAGCAGCTTGCGCTACGAGCAGTACTTC. This translates into CASSLRYEQYF.